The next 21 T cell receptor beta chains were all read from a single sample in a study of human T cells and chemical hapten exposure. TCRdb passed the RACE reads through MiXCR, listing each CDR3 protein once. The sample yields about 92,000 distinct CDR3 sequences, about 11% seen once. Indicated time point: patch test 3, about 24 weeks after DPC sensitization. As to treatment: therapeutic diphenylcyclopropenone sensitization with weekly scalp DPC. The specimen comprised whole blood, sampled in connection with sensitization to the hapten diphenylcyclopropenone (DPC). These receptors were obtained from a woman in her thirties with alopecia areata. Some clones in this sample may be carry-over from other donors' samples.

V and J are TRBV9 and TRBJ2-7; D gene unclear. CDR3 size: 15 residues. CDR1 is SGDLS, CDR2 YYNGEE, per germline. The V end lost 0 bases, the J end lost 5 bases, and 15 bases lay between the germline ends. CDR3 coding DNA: TGTGCCAGCAGCGTAGAGGCGTTTAGGCCCAACGAGCAGTACTTC. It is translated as CASSVEAFRPNEQYF. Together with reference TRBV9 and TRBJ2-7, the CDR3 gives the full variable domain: DSGVTQTPKHLITATGQRVTLRCSPRSGDLSVYWYQQSLDQGLQFLIQYYNGEERAKGNILERFSAQQFPDLHSELNLSSLELGDSALYFCASSVEAFRPNEQYFGPGTRLTVT.

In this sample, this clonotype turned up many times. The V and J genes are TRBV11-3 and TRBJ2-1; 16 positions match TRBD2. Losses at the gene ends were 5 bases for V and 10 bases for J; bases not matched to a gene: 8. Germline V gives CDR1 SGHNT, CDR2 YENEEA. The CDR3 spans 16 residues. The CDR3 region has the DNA TGTGCCAGCAGCCCCGGGACTAGCGGGAGGGGCGACGAGCAGTTCTTC. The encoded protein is CASSPGTSGRGDEQFF. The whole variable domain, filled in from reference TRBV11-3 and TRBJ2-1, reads EAGVVQSPRYKIIEKKQPVAFWCNPISGHNTLYWYLQNLGQGPELLIRYENEEAVDDSQLPKDRFSAERLKGVDSTLKIQPAELGDSAVYLCASSPGTSGRGDEQFFGPGTRLTVL.

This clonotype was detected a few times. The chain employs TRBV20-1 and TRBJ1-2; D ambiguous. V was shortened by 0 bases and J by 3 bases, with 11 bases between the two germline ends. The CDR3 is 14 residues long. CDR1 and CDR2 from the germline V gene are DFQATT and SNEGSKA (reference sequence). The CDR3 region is CSARDPGRDYGYTF. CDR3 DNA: TGCAGTGCTAGAGATCCTGGGAGGGACTATGGCTACACCTTC.

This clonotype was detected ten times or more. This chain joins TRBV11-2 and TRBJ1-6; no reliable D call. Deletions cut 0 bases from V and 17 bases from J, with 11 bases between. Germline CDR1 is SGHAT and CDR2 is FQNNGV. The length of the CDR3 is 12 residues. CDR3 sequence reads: CASSLEGTSIHF. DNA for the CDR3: TGTGCCAGCAGCTTAGAGGGCACCTCTATCCACTTT.

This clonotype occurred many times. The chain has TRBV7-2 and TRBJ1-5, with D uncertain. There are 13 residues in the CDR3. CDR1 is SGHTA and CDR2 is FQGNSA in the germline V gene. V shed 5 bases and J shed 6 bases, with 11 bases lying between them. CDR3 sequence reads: CASSPAVGQPQHF. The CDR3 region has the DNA TGTGCCAGCAGCCCCGCAGTTGGTCAGCCCCAGCATTTT.

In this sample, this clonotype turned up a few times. DNA of the CDR3: TGCAGTGCTAGCACCTTGGGACAGGCTATTTACGAGCAGTACTTC. This sequence encodes CSASTLGQAIYEQYF. The rearrangement links TRBV20-1 to TRBJ2-7, with 8 bases identical to TRBD1. The CDR3 runs to 15 residues. Germline V gene sequence: CDR1 DFQATT, CDR2 SNEGSKA (reference sequence). The J segment lost 4 bases and the V segment lost 3 bases, leaving 11 bases of the junction unmatched.

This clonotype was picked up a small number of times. CDR3 nucleotide sequence: TGTGCCAGCAGCTTTAGTAGGGGTGGAGATACGCAGTATTTT. It encodes CASSFSRGGDTQYF. The rearrangement uses TRBV5-4 and TRBJ2-3; maybe TRBD1 (5 bases). The length of the CDR3 is 14 residues. Trimming took 2 bases from V and 5 from J, leaving 12 bases between them. Germline CDR1 is SGHNT and CDR2 is YYREEE (reference sequence).

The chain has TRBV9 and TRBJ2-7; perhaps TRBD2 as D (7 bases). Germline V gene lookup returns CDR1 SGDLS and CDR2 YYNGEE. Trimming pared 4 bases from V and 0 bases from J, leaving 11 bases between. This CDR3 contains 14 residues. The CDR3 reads CASSPGDYSYEQYF. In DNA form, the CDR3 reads TGTGCCAGCAGCCCAGGGGACTACTCCTACGAGCAGTACTTC.

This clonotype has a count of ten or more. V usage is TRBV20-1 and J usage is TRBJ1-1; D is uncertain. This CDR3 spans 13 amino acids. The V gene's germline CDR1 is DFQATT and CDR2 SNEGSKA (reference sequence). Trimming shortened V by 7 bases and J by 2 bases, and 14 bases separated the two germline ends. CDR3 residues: CSERRAGNTEAFF. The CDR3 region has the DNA TGCAGTGAACGTCGAGCGGGAAACACTGAAGCTTTCTTT.

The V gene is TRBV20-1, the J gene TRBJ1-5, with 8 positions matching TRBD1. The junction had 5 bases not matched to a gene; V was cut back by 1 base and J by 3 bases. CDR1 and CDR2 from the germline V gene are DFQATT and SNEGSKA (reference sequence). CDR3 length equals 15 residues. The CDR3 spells CSARAQGADNQPQHF. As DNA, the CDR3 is TGCAGTGCTAGAGCCCAGGGGGCGGACAATCAGCCCCAGCATTTT.

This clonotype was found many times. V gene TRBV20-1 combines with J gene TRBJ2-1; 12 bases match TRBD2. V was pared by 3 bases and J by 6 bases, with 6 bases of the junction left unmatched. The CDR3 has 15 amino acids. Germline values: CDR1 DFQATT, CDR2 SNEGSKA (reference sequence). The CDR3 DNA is TGCAGTGCTAGCCTCCTAGCGGGGGGGTCCAATGAGCAGTTCTTC. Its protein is CSASLLAGGSNEQFF.

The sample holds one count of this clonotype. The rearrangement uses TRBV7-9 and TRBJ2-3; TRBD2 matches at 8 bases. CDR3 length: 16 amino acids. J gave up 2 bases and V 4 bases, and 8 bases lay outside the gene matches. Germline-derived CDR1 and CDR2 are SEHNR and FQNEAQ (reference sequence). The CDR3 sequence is CASSSTLAVLTDTQYF. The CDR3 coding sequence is TGTGCCAGCAGCTCCACACTAGCGGTTCTCACAGATACGCAGTATTTT.

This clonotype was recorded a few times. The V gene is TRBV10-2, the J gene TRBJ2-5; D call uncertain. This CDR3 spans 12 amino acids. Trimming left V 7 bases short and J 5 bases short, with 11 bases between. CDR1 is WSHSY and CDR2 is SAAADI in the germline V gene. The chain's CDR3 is CASTASSETQYF. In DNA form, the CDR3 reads TGCGCCAGCACTGCTAGTTCGGAGACCCAGTACTTC.

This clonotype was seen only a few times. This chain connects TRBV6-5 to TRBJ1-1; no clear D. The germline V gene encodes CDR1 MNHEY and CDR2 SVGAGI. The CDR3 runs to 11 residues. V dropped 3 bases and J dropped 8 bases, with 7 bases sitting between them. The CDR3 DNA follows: TGTGCCAGCAGTTATGGGTGGGAAGCTTTCTTT. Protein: CASSYGWEAFF.

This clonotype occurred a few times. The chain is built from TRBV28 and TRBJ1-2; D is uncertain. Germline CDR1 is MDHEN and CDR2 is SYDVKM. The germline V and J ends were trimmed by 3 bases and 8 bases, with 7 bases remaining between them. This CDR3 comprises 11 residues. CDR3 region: CASSLGTGYTF. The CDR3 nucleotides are TGTGCCAGCAGTTTGGGTACAGGCTACACCTTC.

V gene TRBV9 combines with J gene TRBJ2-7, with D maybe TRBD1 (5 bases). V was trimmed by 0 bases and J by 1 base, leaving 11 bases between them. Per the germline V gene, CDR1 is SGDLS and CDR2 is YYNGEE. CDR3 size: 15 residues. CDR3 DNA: TGTGCCAGCAGCGTAGCCGGACACCCTTCCTACGAGCAGTACTTC. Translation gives CASSVAGHPSYEQYF.

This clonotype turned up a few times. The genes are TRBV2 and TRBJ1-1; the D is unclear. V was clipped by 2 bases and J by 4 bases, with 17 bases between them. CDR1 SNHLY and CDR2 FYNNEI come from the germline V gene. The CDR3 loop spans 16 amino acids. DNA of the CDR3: TGTGCCAGCAGTGAACGTCCCCCCGTGGGTGGCACTGAAGCTTTCTTT. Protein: CASSERPPVGGTEAFF.

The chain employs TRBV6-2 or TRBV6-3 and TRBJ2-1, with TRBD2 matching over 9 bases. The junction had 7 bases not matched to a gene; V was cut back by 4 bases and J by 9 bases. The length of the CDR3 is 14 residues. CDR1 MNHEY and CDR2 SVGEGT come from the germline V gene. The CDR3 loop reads CASSSFSGSTEQFF. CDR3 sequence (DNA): TGTGCCAGCAGTTCCTTTAGCGGGAGTACTGAGCAGTTCTTC.

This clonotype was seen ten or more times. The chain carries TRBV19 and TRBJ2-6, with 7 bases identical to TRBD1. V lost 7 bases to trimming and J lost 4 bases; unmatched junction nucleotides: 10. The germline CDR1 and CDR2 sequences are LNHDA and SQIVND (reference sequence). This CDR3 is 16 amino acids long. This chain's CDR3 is CASIGTDLLGANVLTF. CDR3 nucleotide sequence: TGTGCCAGTATTGGGACAGACCTTTTGGGGGCCAACGTCCTGACTTTC.

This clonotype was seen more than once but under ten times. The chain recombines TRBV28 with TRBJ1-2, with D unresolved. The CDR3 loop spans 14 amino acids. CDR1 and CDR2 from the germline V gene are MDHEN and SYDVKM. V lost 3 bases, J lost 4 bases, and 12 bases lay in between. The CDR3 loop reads CASSFSRTIYGYTF. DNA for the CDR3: TGTGCCAGCAGTTTCAGCCGCACCATCTATGGCTACACCTTC.

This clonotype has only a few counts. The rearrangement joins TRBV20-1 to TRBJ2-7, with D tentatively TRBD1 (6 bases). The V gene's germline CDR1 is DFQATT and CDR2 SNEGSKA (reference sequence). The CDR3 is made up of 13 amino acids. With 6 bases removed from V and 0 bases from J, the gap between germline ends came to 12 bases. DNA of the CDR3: TGCAGTGCCTCGGACAGTAGCTCCTACGAGCAGTACGTC. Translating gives CSASDSSSYEQYV.